Presented here are 11 T cell receptor beta chains from one specimen sequenced in a study of graft-versus-host responses after intestinal transplantation. No cognate antigen is known for these TCRs. Generated by immunoSEQ multiplex PCR, the TCRdb table keeps only in-frame clones and is missing some. The table has 40,000 to 45,000 clones, approximately 95% seen once. The sequences come from unstimulated CD8+ T cells sorted from spleen or lymph node cells, collected before transplant. The receptors derive from a human donor who was the organ donor for an intestinal transplant.

V is TRBV1 and J is TRBJ2-7; TRBD1, the table's D call, was not compared with the DNA. TRBV1 is an annotated pseudogene. The CDR3 loop spans 17 amino acids. This chain's CDR3 is CTSSRGLDSTNSYEQYF. CDR3 bases: TGCACCAGCAGCCGGGGGCTCGACAGCACGAACTCCTACGAGCAGTACTTC.

The chain carries TRBV19 and TRBJ2-5; TRBD1 matches at 8 bases. V shed 1 base, J shed 4 bases, and the junction held 5 bases outside the gene matches. Germline loops: CDR1 LNHDA, CDR2 SQIVND (reference sequence). The CDR3 contains 15 residues. As DNA, the CDR3 is TGTGCCAGTAGTATAGGACAGGGGCTGGCAGAGACCCAGTACTTC. Residues: CASSIGQGLAETQYF.

This clone was detected only a few times. The chain combines TRBV6-1 with TRBJ1-2, with D perhaps matching TRBD1 (5 bases). Germline values: CDR1 MNHNS, CDR2 SASEGT. The CDR3 consists of 15 residues. V shed 2 bases and J shed 4 bases, with 14 bases lying between them. This CDR3 reads CASSEWMGTGYGYTF. For the CDR3, the DNA is TGTGCCAGCAGTGAATGGATGGGGACGGGCTATGGCTACACCTTC.

The chain is built from TRBV2 and TRBJ1-1; TRBD1 is a possible D gene (5 bases). In germline, CDR1 is SNHLY, CDR2 FYNNEI. There are 15 residues in the CDR3. Trimming took 7 bases from V and 4 from J, leaving 19 bases between them. The CDR3: CASIMSSGPFTEAFF. In DNA, the CDR3 is TGTGCCAGCATCATGTCGTCAGGGCCCTTCACTGAAGCTTTCTTT.

This clone was seen only once. This chain connects TRBV2 to TRBJ2-7; TRBD2 is a possible D gene (5 bases). The CDR3 runs 16 residues. The germline gives CDR1 SNHLY, CDR2 FYNNEI. Trimming took 0 bases from V and 2 from J, leaving 14 bases between them. As DNA, the CDR3 is TGTGCCAGCAGTGAAGCGGTATCGTTCGGGGCCTACGAGCAGTACTTC. It translates to CASSEAVSFGAYEQYF.

The chain carries TRBV5-4 and TRBJ1-2, with TRBD1 matching over 7 bases. The CDR3 is 13 amino acids. Trimming at V came to 4 bases and at J to 2 bases, leaving 2 bases not matched to a gene. CDR1 is SGHNT and CDR2 is YYREEE in the germline V gene (reference sequence). This CDR3 is CASSADRNYGYTF. CDR3 bases: TGTGCCAGCAGCGCGGACAGGAACTATGGCTACACCTTC.

This chain connects TRBV7-9 to TRBJ2-7; 10 bases are a match to TRBD1. Germline lookup yields CDR1 SEHNR and CDR2 FQNEAQ (reference sequence). The trim removed 5 bases at V and 3 bases at J, leaving 13 bases unmatched. The CDR3 runs to 17 residues. This chain's CDR3 is CASSPRGDRGSFYEQYF. For the CDR3, the DNA is TGTGCCAGCAGCCCTAGGGGGGACAGGGGATCATTCTACGAGCAGTACTTC.

The V call is TRBV16, the J call TRBJ2-7, with unresolved D. The V end lost 0 bases, the J end lost 0 bases, and 6 bases lay between the germline ends. Germline-derived CDR1 and CDR2 are KGHSY and FQNENV. CDR3 length: 14 amino acids. The CDR3 sequence: CASSQSKSSYEQYF. CDR3 nucleotides: TGTGCCAGCAGCCAATCAAAGAGCTCCTACGAGCAGTACTTC.

This chain uses TRBV7-8 with TRBJ2-1, with D possibly being TRBD2 (7 bases). The CDR3 extends over 13 amino acids. V gave up 5 bases and J gave up 8 bases, with 13 bases separating them. Germline values: CDR1 SGHVS, CDR2 FQNEAQ. DNA for the CDR3: TGTGCCAGCAGCCTGGGGGGGCTAGATGAGCAGTTCTTC. Its translation: CASSLGGLDEQFF.

This sequence joins TRBV9 and TRBJ1-2, with a weak D call TRBD1 (5 bases). Trimming removed 2 bases from V and 2 bases from J, with 13 bases in between. This CDR3 comprises 15 residues. CDR1 SGDLS and CDR2 YYNGEE come from the germline V gene. The CDR3 DNA is TGTGCCAGCAGCGTCGGGGGGGATCACAACTATGGCTACACCTTC. This translates into CASSVGGDHNYGYTF.

The rearrangement joins TRBV4-2 to TRBJ1-5; D gene ambiguous. V lost 3 bases to trimming and J lost 6 bases, with 6 bases between them. Germline V CDR1 and CDR2: LGHNA, YNFKEQ. This CDR3 contains 12 residues. This CDR3 reads CASSQGGQPQHF. CDR3 DNA sequence: TGTGCCAGCAGCCAGGGCGGTCAGCCCCAGCATTTT.